The clone carrying this T cell receptor (beta chain) was seen once. The antigen is undetermined. Clones were read by immunoSEQ multiplex PCR, and TCRdb kept only the in-frame ones, dropping some. This repertoire shows fewer than 30,000 clones, about 86% found once; its top ten account for 5.2%. Starting 14 to 28 days after autologous transplant, ipilimumab 1 mg/kg was given. This entry is derived from a study of ipilimumab plus nivolumab after autologous stem cell transplantation. Study as a whole: Patients received a median of roughly 5 ipilimumab and roughly eight nivolumab doses. The DLBCL cohort had primary refractory and relapsed disease, with 18-month progression-free survival of around 88% and 27%. Whole-study findings and limits: The authors say TCR, Treg and microbiome findings warrant further study.

Germline-derived CDR1 and CDR2 are SNHLY and FYNNEI. There are 14 residues in the CDR3. Trimming shortened V by 5 bases and J by 5 bases, and 16 bases separated the two germline ends. Sample: PBMCs, taken in a trial of ipilimumab plus nivolumab as post-transplant consolidation. The J gene is TRBJ2-7, the V gene TRBV2, with D perhaps matching TRBD1 (7 bases). This receptor was taken from a male donor with diffuse large B-cell lymphoma. The CDR3 DNA follows: TGTGCCAGCAGTCGACAGGGACTGGCTCACGAGCAGTACTTC. Its translation: CASSRQGLAHEQYF.